This T cell receptor (beta chain) is from a study of siplizumab effects on memory and regulatory T cells (dated by TCRdb to between 2018 and 2021). Background on the whole study: The study examined how the anti-CD2 antibody siplizumab affects alloreactive T-cell subsets in allogeneic mixed lymphocyte reactions built from human PBMCs.

As regards this clone: Its antigen specificity is not known. The input lacks base qualities; no much larger clone sits a single base away.

Library preparation employed the immunoSEQ multiplex PCR assay. The deep sequencing platform assayed roughly 10^5 TCR templates per sample. Genomic DNA extracted from sorted T cells was used for TCRbeta CDR3 sequencing. As for how the authors treated the data: The R programming language was used for clonal analysis of TCRbeta CDR3 data. Unstimulated samples were compared with post-reaction CFSE-low samples to define alloreactive CD4+ and CD8+ clones. Alloreactive CD4+ clones were assigned to regulatory or non-regulatory origin by matching sequences to sorted unstimulated Treg and non-Treg repertoires. Sourced from immuneACCESS, this table was stored by TCRdb with only in-frame sequences that have V and J called. A share of the clones is absent; for the studies checked, an unresolved V gene accounts for under half, and the remainder has no known explanation. The V and J calls and clone size were taken over from that table, and D and trimming were inferred from the DNA. Within this sample are about 82,000 clones, with roughly 87% of them counted one time only. The ten largest clonotypes hold over 1.5% of the sample.

Study-wide conclusions, independent of this receptor: Siplizumab significantly lowered the cumulative frequency of alloreactive sequences that could be traced to unstimulated CD4+ memory T cells. For roughly 80-95% of proliferating CD4+ or CD8+ clones, no naive or memory phenotype could be assigned. In reactions with siplizumab, an average of about 69% of mappable alloreactive CD4+ clones were Treg-derived, compared with 26.9% in control reactions. Greater diversity appeared to be present in unstimulated naive T cells than in memory T cells, and a substantial contribution to the alloresponse seemed to be made by naive cells. Because sequences at frequencies below about 10^-5 were poorly captured, only a minor fraction of alloreactive clones could be mapped back to unstimulated subsets. Whether proliferating Tregs from siplizumab cultures actually had suppressive function was not functionally confirmed.

Sorted unstimulated T cells and proliferating T cells recovered from mixed lymphocyte reactions were subjected to TCRbeta CDR3 sequencing. Fresh whole blood from ten to eleven HLA-typed healthy donors served as the source for isolating PBMCs. To map where alloreactive clones came from, CD4+ regulatory T cells in the unstimulated state were FACS-sorted. CDR1 and CDR2 are drawn from the germline V gene: KGHSH, LQKENI. The CDR3 sequence holds 13 residues, the cysteine and phenylalanine included. Only the CDR3 portion is preserved as DNA: 39 bases, with reading frame beginning at the first base. The germline ends are 10 bases apart after V is trimmed by 3 bases and J by 4 bases.

The source of this sequence is a human donor in good health. The V and J genes are TRBV18 and TRBJ2-7, with the identity of the D gene unclear. Sequences were obtained from Tregs sorted from blood. The nucleotide sequence reads as follows: TGTGCCAGCTCACCCCCGGAAGGATACGAGCAGTACTTC. This translates into CASSPPEGYEQYF.